This paragraph covers one T cell receptor beta chain sequence. Its antigen is unknown. Data came from immunoSEQ multiplex PCR; TCRdb stores just in-frame clones and leaves some out. The data hold over 75,000 clones, with under 85% observed a single time. The data are from a study of radiotherapy plus CTLA-4 blockade in lung cancer. As for the study in general: Across the patients, objective responses occurred in more than 15%, and disease control in 31%.

The V end lost 5 bases, the J end lost 5 bases, and 21 bases lay between the germline ends. Germline lookup yields CDR1 SGHTA and CDR2 FQGTGA. This CDR3 region has 16 residues. Study results and limitations: Researchers report tumor-derived TCR clones expanding in blood after radiotherapy plus ipilimumab.

The genes are TRBV7-3 and TRBJ1-1; possibly TRBD1 for D (6 bases). This material consisted of peripheral blood, taken from a patient treated with radiotherapy plus ipilimumab. This receptor was taken from a human donor with non-small cell lung cancer who had stable disease on radiotherapy plus ipilimumab. The CDR3 DNA follows: TGTGCCAGCAGCCTCTCTCCTCCCACAGGGCTTACTGAAGCTTTCTTT. As protein: CASSLSPPTGLTEAFF.